Listed below are T cell receptor beta chains from one sample, sequenced in a study of blood T cell repertoires in COVID-19. Clones were read by immunoSEQ multiplex PCR, and TCRdb kept only the in-frame ones, dropping some. The sample has 25,000 to 30,000 clones, about 80% seen once. The sequencing sample was made of peripheral blood. These receptors all come from an older man with active or convalescent COVID-19. The CDR3 runs from the conserved cysteine through the conserved F or W. Each record gives: J gene, V gene, clone size, D gene, CDR3 protein, CDR3 DNA. A D gene is named only where the DNA matches it firmly. Size is stated for part of the rows, as once, few or many counts, or as a class when the clone is expanded.

j_call: TRBJ1-2; v_call: TRBV2; clone_size: once; d_call: -; cdr3_aa: CASAGTTNYGYTF; cdr3_nt: TGTGCCAGCGCTGGGACAACTAACTATGGCTACACCTTC
j_call: TRBJ2-1; v_call: TRBV3-1/TRBV3-2; clone_size: -; d_call: TRBD2; cdr3_aa: CASSQGLLAGQFF; cdr3_nt: TGTGCCAGCAGCCAAGGGCTACTAGCGGGGCAGTTCTTC
j_call: TRBJ1-5; v_call: TRBV27; clone_size: -; d_call: -; cdr3_aa: CASRSTGFGNQPQHF; cdr3_nt: TGTGCCAGCAGGAGTACAGGGTTTGGCAATCAGCCCCAGCATTTT
j_call: TRBJ2-2; v_call: TRBV2; clone_size: -; d_call: -; cdr3_aa: CASSRSTRTGELFF; cdr3_nt: TGTGCCAGCAGTCGCTCTACTAGGACCGGGGAGCTGTTTTTT
j_call: TRBJ2-2; v_call: TRBV6-6; clone_size: -; d_call: -; cdr3_aa: CASSDYTPRTGELFF; cdr3_nt: TGTGCCAGCAGCGATTATACCCCCCGGACCGGGGAGCTGTTTTTT
j_call: TRBJ1-2; v_call: TRBV21-1; clone_size: -; d_call: -; cdr3_aa: CASSKGDRGDYGYTF; cdr3_nt: TGTGCCAGCAGCAAAGGCGACAGGGGAGACTATGGCTACACCTTC
j_call: TRBJ2-7; v_call: TRBV19; clone_size: few; d_call: TRBD1; cdr3_aa: CASRDRGRGDEQYF; cdr3_nt: TGTGCCAGTAGAGACAGGGGGCGCGGGGACGAGCAGTACTTC
j_call: TRBJ1-2; v_call: TRBV6-1; clone_size: -; d_call: TRBD1; cdr3_aa: CASSEDWQGAFGYTF; cdr3_nt: TGTGCCAGCAGTGAAGATTGGCAGGGGGCATTTGGCTACACCTTC
j_call: TRBJ2-3; v_call: TRBV5-1; clone_size: once; d_call: TRBD2; cdr3_aa: CASSSSRGGTDTQYF; cdr3_nt: TGCGCCAGCAGCTCATCACGGGGGGGCACAGATACGCAGTATTTT
j_call: TRBJ2-7; v_call: TRBV28; clone_size: once; d_call: -; cdr3_aa: CATLAYEQYF; cdr3_nt: TGTGCCACCCTAGCTTACGAGCAGTACTTC
j_call: TRBJ2-7; v_call: TRBV9; clone_size: once; d_call: TRBD1; cdr3_aa: CASSVGLQGALMEQYF; cdr3_nt: TGTGCCAGCAGCGTAGGACTCCAGGGGGCCTTGATGGAGCAGTACTTC
j_call: TRBJ1-1; v_call: TRBV4-2; clone_size: -; d_call: -; cdr3_aa: CASTLGREITEAFF; cdr3_nt: TGTGCCAGCACCCTTGGACGGGAGATCACTGAAGCTTTCTTT
j_call: TRBJ1-2; v_call: TRBV5-6; clone_size: few; d_call: -; cdr3_aa: CASSPRRPGPIRYTF; cdr3_nt: TGTGCCAGCAGTCCCCGGCGGCCGGGTCCTATTCGCTACACCTTC
j_call: TRBJ1-1; v_call: TRBV3-1/TRBV3-2; clone_size: -; d_call: -; cdr3_aa: CASSQAVRNTEAFF; cdr3_nt: TGTGCCAGCAGCCAAGCGGTCCGGAACACTGAAGCTTTCTTT
j_call: TRBJ2-6; v_call: TRBV11-2; clone_size: -; d_call: -; cdr3_aa: CASSANRAGANVLTF; cdr3_nt: TGTGCCAGCAGCGCCAACAGGGCTGGGGCCAACGTCCTGACTTTC
j_call: TRBJ1-2; v_call: TRBV6-1; clone_size: -; d_call: -; cdr3_aa: CASSEGPRAYGYTF; cdr3_nt: TGTGCCAGCAGTGAGGGCCCCAGGGCCTATGGCTACACCTTC
j_call: TRBJ1-2; v_call: TRBV18; clone_size: -; d_call: TRBD1; cdr3_aa: CASSLDRVSNYGYTF; cdr3_nt: TGTGCCAGCTCACTGGACAGGGTCTCCAACTATGGCTACACCTTC
j_call: TRBJ1-1; v_call: TRBV27; clone_size: medium-sized; d_call: -; cdr3_aa: CASTWEGGATEAFF; cdr3_nt: TGTGCCAGCACTTGGGAGGGGGGCGCGACTGAAGCTTTCTTT
j_call: TRBJ2-3; v_call: TRBV19; clone_size: -; d_call: TRBD2; cdr3_aa: CASSESGGPQNTQYF; cdr3_nt: TGTGCCAGTAGTGAAAGCGGGGGCCCTCAGAATACGCAGTATTTT
j_call: TRBJ2-1; v_call: TRBV12-3/TRBV12-4; clone_size: -; d_call: -; cdr3_aa: CASSLRLDGEQFF; cdr3_nt: TGTGCCAGCAGTTTACGTCTAGACGGTGAGCAGTTCTTC
j_call: TRBJ2-1; v_call: TRBV4-1; clone_size: -; d_call: TRBD2; cdr3_aa: CASSQEGLAASRFF; cdr3_nt: TGCGCCAGCAGCCAAGAGGGACTAGCGGCGAGCAGGTTCTTC
j_call: TRBJ2-1; v_call: TRBV2; clone_size: -; d_call: -; cdr3_aa: CASSDRDLSYNEQFF; cdr3_nt: TGTGCCAGCAGTGACCGGGACTTGTCCTACAATGAGCAGTTCTTC
j_call: TRBJ2-1; v_call: TRBV2; clone_size: few; d_call: TRBD2; cdr3_aa: CASAGGLYNEQFF; cdr3_nt: TGTGCCAGCGCGGGGGGGCTCTACAATGAGCAGTTCTTC
j_call: TRBJ2-3; v_call: TRBV9; clone_size: -; d_call: TRBD2; cdr3_aa: CASSVGLAVTTSTDTQYF; cdr3_nt: TGTGCCAGCAGCGTCGGACTAGCGGTGACAACTAGCACAGATACGCAGTATTTT
j_call: TRBJ1-2; v_call: TRBV2; clone_size: -; d_call: -; cdr3_aa: CASSEVNTGGYGYTF; cdr3_nt: TGTGCCAGCAGTGAAGTTAATACCGGGGGGTATGGCTACACCTTC
j_call: TRBJ1-2; v_call: TRBV11-1; clone_size: -; d_call: -; cdr3_aa: CASSSQALNYGYTF; cdr3_nt: TGTGCCAGCAGCTCCCAGGCCTTAAACTATGGCTACACCTTC
j_call: TRBJ1-1; v_call: TRBV28; clone_size: -; d_call: -; cdr3_aa: CASSLGVNTEAFF; cdr3_nt: TGTGCCAGCAGTTTAGGAGTGAACACTGAAGCTTTCTTT
j_call: TRBJ2-2; v_call: TRBV28; clone_size: -; d_call: TRBD2; cdr3_aa: CASSSGLAGGELFF; cdr3_nt: TGTGCCAGCAGTTCCGGACTAGCGGGCGGGGAGCTGTTTTTT
j_call: TRBJ1-1; v_call: TRBV5-1; clone_size: -; d_call: TRBD1; cdr3_aa: CASSFQGATEAFF; cdr3_nt: TGCGCCAGCAGCTTTCAGGGGGCCACTGAAGCTTTCTTT
j_call: TRBJ1-1; v_call: TRBV29-1; clone_size: few; d_call: -; cdr3_aa: CSVGAPAGTEAFF; cdr3_nt: TGCAGCGTTGGGGCGCCGGCGGGCACTGAAGCTTTCTTT
j_call: TRBJ1-6; v_call: TRBV27; clone_size: -; d_call: -; cdr3_aa: CASRGGGDGNSPLHF; cdr3_nt: TGTGCCAGCAGAGGGGGGGGAGACGGGAATTCACCCCTCCACTTT
j_call: TRBJ2-1; v_call: TRBV15; clone_size: -; d_call: TRBD2; cdr3_aa: CATSRSSGDNEQFF; cdr3_nt: TGTGCCACCAGCCGATCTAGCGGCGACAATGAGCAGTTCTTC
j_call: TRBJ2-3; v_call: TRBV7-2; clone_size: -; d_call: -; cdr3_aa: CASSLAGGSAGTQYF; cdr3_nt: TGTGCCAGCAGCTTAGCGGGGGGTAGTGCGGGAACGCAGTATTTT
j_call: TRBJ2-1; v_call: TRBV19; clone_size: -; d_call: -; cdr3_aa: CASRWKAGYNEQFF; cdr3_nt: TGTGCCAGCCGGTGGAAGGCAGGCTACAATGAGCAGTTCTTC
j_call: TRBJ2-2; v_call: TRBV19; clone_size: few; d_call: -; cdr3_aa: CASKGGSTGELFF; cdr3_nt: TGTGCCTCAAAGGGGGGGAGCACCGGGGAGCTGTTTTTT
j_call: TRBJ2-7; v_call: TRBV28; clone_size: -; d_call: -; cdr3_aa: CASIGQLGLFHYEQYF; cdr3_nt: TGTGCCAGCATCGGGCAATTAGGACTCTTCCACTACGAGCAGTACTTC
j_call: TRBJ1-2; v_call: TRBV6-1; clone_size: -; d_call: TRBD1; cdr3_aa: CASSERGQTF; cdr3_nt: TGTGCCAGCAGTGAGAGGGGACAGACCTTC
j_call: TRBJ2-6; v_call: TRBV5-5; clone_size: -; d_call: TRBD2; cdr3_aa: CASSWETSAGAISGANVLTF; cdr3_nt: TGTGCCAGCAGCTGGGAGACTAGCGCGGGAGCCATCTCTGGGGCCAACGTCCTGACTTTC
j_call: TRBJ2-1; v_call: TRBV5-1; clone_size: -; d_call: TRBD2; cdr3_aa: CASSLLTSANSYNEQFF; cdr3_nt: TGCGCCAGCAGCTTACTCACTAGCGCCAACTCCTACAATGAGCAGTTCTTC
j_call: TRBJ2-3; v_call: TRBV7-9; clone_size: -; d_call: -; cdr3_aa: CAIRSGERTDTQYF; cdr3_nt: TGTGCCATAAGGTCGGGGGAACGCACAGATACGCAGTATTTT